This T cell receptor (beta chain) was sequenced during a study of cytomegalovirus exposure and HLA in healthy donors. Regarding the study as a whole: What TCR beta sequences reportedly achieved was accurate prediction of HLA-A and HLA-B alleles in most subjects. An ancestry cluster, one associated with Asian ancestry, reportedly showed fewer N-insertions than the approximately 660-donor mean in a later analysis. In a later analysis, common viral pathogens appeared linked to several of the most significant clusters. A link between a missense DCLRE1C variant and TCR beta V- and J-gene trimming emerged from a later analysis.

Concerning this clone: Its antigen is still unknown.

CDR3 length: 14 amino acids. V was clipped by 6 bases and J by 6 bases; unmatched bases: 10. CDR1 and CDR2 from the germline V gene are MNHEY and SVGAGI. The PCR contained 60 Vbeta and 13 Jbeta primers. Assay used: immunoSEQ multiplex PCR; TCRdb lists only in-frame clones, some missing. This table holds about 190,000 clones, about 77% found once. The sequenced sample consisted of PBMCs. The chain joins TRBV6-5 to TRBJ2-5, with 7 bases matching TRBD2. The clonotype was recovered from a man younger than 40 in good health and CMV-seropositive. This CDR3 is CASRTSGISQTQYF. CDR3 bases: TGTGCCAGCAGGACGAGCGGGATCAGTCAGACCCAGTACTTC.